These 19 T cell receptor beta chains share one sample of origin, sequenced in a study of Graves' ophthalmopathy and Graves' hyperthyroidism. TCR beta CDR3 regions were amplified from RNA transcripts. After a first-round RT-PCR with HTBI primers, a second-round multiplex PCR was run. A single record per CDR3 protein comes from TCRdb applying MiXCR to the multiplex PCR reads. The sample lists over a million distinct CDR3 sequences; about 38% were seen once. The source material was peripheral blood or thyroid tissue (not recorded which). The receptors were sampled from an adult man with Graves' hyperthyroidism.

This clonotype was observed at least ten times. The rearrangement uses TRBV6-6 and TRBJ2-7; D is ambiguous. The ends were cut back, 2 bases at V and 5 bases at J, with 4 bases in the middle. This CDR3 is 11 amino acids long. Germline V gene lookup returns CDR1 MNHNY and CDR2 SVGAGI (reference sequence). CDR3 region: CASSYLDEQYF. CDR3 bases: TGTGCCAGCAGTTACCTCGACGAGCAGTACTTC.

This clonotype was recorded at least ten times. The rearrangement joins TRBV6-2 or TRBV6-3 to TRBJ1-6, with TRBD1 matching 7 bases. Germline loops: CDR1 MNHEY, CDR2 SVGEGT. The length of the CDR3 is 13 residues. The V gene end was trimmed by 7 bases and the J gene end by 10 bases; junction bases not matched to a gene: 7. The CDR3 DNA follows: TGTGCCAGCATTTTCCCAGGGGGGTCACCCCTCCACTTT. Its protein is CASIFPGGSPLHF.

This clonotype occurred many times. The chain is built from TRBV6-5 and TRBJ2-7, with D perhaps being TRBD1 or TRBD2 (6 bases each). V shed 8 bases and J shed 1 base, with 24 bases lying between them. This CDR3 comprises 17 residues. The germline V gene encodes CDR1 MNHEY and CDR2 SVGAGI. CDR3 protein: CASGTASTGHASYEQYF. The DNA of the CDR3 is TGTGCCAGCGGGACTGCCTCGACGGGACACGCTTCCTACGAGCAGTACTTC.

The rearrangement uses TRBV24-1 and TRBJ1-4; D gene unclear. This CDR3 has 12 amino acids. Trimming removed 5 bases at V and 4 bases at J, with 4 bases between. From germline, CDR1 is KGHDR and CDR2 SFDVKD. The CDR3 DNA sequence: TGTGCCACCAGTGGAGGTAATGAAAAACTGTTTTTT. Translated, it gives CATSGGNEKLFF.

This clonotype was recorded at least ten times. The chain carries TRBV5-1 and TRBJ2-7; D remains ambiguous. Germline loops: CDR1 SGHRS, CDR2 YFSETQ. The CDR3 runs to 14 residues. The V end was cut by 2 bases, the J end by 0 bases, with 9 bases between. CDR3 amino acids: CASSLRLNSYEQYF. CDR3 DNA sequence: TGCGCCAGCAGCTTACGTCTGAACTCCTACGAGCAGTACTTC. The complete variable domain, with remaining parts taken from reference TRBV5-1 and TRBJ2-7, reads KAGVTQTPRYLIKTRGQQVTLSCSPISGHRSVSWYQQTPGQGLQFLFEYFSETQRNKGNFPGRFSGRQFSNSRSEMNVSTLELGDSALYLCASSLRLNSYEQYFGPGTRLTVT.

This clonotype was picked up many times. As DNA, the CDR3 is TGCGCCAGCAGTGGTGGGACAGGGAAGGGGGAGCAGTACTTC. As protein: CASSGGTGKGEQYF. The chain has TRBV10-1 and TRBJ2-7, with 9 bases lining up with TRBD1. Trimming at V came to 4 bases and at J to 7 bases, leaving 8 bases not matched to a gene. CDR3 length: 14 amino acids. Germline V gives CDR1 WNHNN, CDR2 SYGVQD (reference sequence).

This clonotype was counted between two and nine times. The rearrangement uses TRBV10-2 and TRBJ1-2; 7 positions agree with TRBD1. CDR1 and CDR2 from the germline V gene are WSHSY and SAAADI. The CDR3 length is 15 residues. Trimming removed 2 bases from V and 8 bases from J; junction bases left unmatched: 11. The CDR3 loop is CASSEPDRPRRGYTF. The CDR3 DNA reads TGCGCCAGCAGTGAGCCGGACAGGCCTCGCCGGGGCTACACCTTC.

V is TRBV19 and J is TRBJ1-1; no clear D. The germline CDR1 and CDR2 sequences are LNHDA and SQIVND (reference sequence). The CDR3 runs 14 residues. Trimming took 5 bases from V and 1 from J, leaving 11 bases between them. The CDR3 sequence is CASSLRRQNTEAFF. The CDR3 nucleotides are TGTGCCAGTAGTCTCCGCCGACAGAACACTGAAGCTTTCTTT.

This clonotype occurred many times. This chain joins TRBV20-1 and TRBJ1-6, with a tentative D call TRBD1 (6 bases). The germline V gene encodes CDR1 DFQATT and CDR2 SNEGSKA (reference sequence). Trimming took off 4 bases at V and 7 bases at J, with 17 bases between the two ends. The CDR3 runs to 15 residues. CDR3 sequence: CSATPGVNWNSPLHF. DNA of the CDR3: TGCAGTGCTACCCCAGGGGTTAATTGGAATTCACCCCTCCACTTT.

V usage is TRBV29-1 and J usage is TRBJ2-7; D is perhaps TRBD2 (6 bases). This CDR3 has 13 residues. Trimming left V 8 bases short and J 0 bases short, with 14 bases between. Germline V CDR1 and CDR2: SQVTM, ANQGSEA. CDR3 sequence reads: CSLASGSSYEQYF. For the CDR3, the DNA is TGCAGCTTAGCCTCCGGGAGCTCCTACGAGCAGTACTTC.

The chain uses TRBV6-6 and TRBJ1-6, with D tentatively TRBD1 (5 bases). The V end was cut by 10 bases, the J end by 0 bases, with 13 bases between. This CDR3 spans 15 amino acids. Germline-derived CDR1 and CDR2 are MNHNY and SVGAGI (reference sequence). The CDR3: CATRDGSSYNSPLHF. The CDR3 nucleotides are TGTGCCACACGGGACGGGAGCTCCTATAATTCACCCCTCCACTTT.

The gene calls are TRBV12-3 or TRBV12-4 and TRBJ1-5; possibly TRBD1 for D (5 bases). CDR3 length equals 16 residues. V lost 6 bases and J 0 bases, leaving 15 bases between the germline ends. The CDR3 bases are TGTGCCAGCAGCGTGGGGGGGGTTTGTAGCAATCAGCCCCAGCATTTT. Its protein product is CASSVGGVCSNQPQHF.

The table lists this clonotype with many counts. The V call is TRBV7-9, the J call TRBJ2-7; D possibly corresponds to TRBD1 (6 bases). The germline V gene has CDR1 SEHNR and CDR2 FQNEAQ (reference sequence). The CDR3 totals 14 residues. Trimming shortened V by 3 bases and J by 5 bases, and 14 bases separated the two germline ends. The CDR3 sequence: CASSFGQGIHEQYF. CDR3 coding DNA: TGTGCCAGCAGCTTCGGTCAGGGGATCCACGAGCAGTACTTC.

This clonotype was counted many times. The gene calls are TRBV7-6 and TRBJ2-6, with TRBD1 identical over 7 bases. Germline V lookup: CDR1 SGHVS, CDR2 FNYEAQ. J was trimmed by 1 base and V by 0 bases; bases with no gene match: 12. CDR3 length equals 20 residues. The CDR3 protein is CASSLAGFVTGMSGANVLTF. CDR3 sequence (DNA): TGTGCCAGCAGCTTAGCAGGGTTTGTGACAGGGATGTCTGGGGCCAACGTCCTGACTTTC.

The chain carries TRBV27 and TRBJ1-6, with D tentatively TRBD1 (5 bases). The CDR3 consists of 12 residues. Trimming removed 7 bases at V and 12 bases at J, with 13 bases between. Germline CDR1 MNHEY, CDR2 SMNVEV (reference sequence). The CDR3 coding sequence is TGTGCCAGCAAGGGGACCAGGGAACCCCTCCACTTT. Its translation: CASKGTREPLHF.

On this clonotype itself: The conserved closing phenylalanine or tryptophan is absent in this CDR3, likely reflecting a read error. The CDR3 coding sequence is TGTGCCAGCAGTCCCAACTCAAACACCGGGGAGCTGTTTCTT. This sequence encodes CASSPNSNTGELFL. This chain joins TRBV2 and TRBJ2-2; D is unclear. The CDR3 is made up of 14 amino acids. Looked up from germline, CDR1 is SNHLY and CDR2 is FYNNEI. V lost 5 bases and J 2 bases, leaving 9 bases between the germline ends.

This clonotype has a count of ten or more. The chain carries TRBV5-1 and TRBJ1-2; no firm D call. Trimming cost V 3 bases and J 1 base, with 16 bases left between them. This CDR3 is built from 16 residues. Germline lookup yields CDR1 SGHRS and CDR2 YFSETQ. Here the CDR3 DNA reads TGCGCCAGCAGCTCGACTGTGTCAGAGAATAACTATGGCTACACCTTC. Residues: CASSSTVSENNYGYTF.

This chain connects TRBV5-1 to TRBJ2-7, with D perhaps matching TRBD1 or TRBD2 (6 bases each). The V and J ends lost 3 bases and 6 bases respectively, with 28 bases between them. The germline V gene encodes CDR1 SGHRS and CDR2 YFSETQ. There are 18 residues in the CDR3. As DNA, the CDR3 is TGCGCCAGCAGCTCTGGTGCTTTGTGGGGGGCGGGGAGTCCCGAGCAGTACTTC. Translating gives CASSSGALWGAGSPEQYF. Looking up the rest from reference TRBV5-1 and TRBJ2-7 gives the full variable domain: KAGVTQTPRYLIKTRGQQVTLSCSPISGHRSVSWYQQTPGQGLQFLFEYFSETQRNKGNFPGRFSGRQFSNSRSEMNVSTLELGDSALYLCASSSGALWGAGSPEQYFGPGTRLTVT.

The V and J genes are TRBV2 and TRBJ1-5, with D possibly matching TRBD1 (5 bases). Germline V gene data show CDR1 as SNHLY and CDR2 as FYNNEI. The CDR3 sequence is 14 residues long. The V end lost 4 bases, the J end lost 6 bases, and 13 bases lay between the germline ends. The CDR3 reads CASSGGRITQPQHF. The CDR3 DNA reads TGTGCCAGCAGTGGGGGCAGAATAACTCAGCCCCAGCATTTT.